Described below is a single TCR beta chain sequence and its context. The data derive from a study of PD-1 and CTLA-4 blockade in melanoma. Germline CDR1 and CDR2: LGHNA and YSLEER. Deletions cut 1 base from V and 6 bases from J, with 13 bases between. The length of the CDR3 is 14 residues. Sequenced by immunoSEQ multiplex PCR; TCRdb stores in-frame clones only, minus some. The repertoire includes under 7,500 clones, over 70% of them detected once, and around 43% sits in the top ten. This receptor was taken from a human donor with melanoma. The rearrangement joins TRBV4-3 to TRBJ2-7; tentatively, D is TRBD2 (6 bases). Specimen: CD8+ T cells from peripheral blood, collected before anti-PD-1 treatment. CDR3 protein: CASSQGGGGSEQYF. The CDR3 DNA reads as TGCGCCAGCAGCCAAGGGGGTGGGGGGAGCGAGCAGTACTTC.